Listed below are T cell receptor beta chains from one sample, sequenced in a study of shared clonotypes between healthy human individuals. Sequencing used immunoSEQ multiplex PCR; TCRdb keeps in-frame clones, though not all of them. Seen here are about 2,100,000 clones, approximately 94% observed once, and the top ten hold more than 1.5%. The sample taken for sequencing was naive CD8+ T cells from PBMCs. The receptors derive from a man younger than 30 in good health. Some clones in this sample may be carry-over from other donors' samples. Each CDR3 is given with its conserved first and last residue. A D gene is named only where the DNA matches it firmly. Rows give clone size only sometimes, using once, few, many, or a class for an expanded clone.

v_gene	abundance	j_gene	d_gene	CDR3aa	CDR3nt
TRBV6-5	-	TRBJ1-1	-	CASSPQGAMNTEAFF	TGTGCCAGCAGTCCCCAAGGGGCCATGAACACTGAAGCTTTCTTT
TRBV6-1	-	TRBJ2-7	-	CASREGPSFSLGQYF	TGTGCCAGCAGAGAAGGACCCTCTTTCTCTCTCGGGCAGTACTTC
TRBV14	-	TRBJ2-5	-	CASSQGKVDWETQYF	TGTGCCAGCAGCCAAGGCAAGGTGGATTGGGAGACCCAGTACTTC
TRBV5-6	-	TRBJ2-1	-	CASSLEVRHSGVDEQFF	TGTGCCAGCAGCTTGGAGGTGCGACACTCAGGCGTCGATGAGCAGTTCTTC
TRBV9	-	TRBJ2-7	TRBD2	CASSVGSASGSSYEQYF	TGTGCCAGCAGCGTAGGGTCCGCGAGCGGGAGCTCCTACGAGCAGTACTTC
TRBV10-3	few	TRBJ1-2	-	CAISESRQYGYTF	TGTGCCATCAGTGAGTCGAGGCAGTATGGCTACACCTTC
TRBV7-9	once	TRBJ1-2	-	CASSFGLLHLGYTF	TGTGCCAGCAGCTTTGGTCTTCTTCACCTTGGCTACACCTTC
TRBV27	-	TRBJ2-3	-	CASFQTLGRASRTDTQYF	TGTGCCAGCTTCCAGACACTAGGACGGGCTAGCCGCACAGATACGCAGTATTTT
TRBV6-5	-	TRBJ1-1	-	CASSYLEGGGTEAFF	TGTGCCAGCAGTTATTTGGAGGGGGGCGGCACTGAAGCTTTCTTT
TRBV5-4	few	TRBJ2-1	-	CASSFGLYNEQFF	TGTGCCAGCAGCTTCGGACTTTACAATGAGCAGTTCTTC
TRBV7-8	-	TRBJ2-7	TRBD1	CASTQGESYEQYF	TGTGCCAGCACGCAGGGGGAATCCTACGAGCAGTACTTC
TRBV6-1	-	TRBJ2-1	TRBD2	CASSEPTSGNNEQFF	TGTGCCAGCAGTGAACCAACTAGCGGTAACAATGAGCAGTTCTTC
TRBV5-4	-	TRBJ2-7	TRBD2	CASSLPPWTSNYEQYF	TGTGCCAGCAGCTTGCCTCCCTGGACTAGCAACTACGAGCAGTACTTC
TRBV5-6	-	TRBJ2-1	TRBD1	CASSLGTGRYNEQFF	TGTGCCAGCAGCTTAGGGACAGGGAGGTACAATGAGCAGTTCTTC
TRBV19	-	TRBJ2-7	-	CASNSPSENTYEQYF	TGTGCCAGTAATTCCCCTAGCGAGAATACCTACGAGCAGTACTTC
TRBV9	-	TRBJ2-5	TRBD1	CASSTAGTGGETQYF	TGTGCCAGCAGCACCGCCGGGACAGGTGGGGAGACCCAGTACTTC
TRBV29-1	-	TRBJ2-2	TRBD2	CSVQGTSGRKNTGELFF	TGCAGCGTTCAAGGGACTAGCGGGAGGAAGAACACCGGGGAGCTGTTTTTT
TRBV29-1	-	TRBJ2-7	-	CSVTGVSAEQYF	TGCAGCGTTACAGGAGTGTCGGCCGAGCAGTACTTC
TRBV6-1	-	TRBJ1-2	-	CASREATGPIPYGYTF	TGTGCCAGCAGAGAAGCGACAGGACCCATCCCCTATGGCTACACCTTC
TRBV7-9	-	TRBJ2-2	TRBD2	CASSLPSGRNAGELFF	TGTGCCAGCAGCCTTCCGAGCGGGAGAAACGCCGGGGAGCTGTTTTTT
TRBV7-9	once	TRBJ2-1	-	CASSVGRGHEQFF	TGTGCCAGCAGCGTGGGGCGGGGCCATGAGCAGTTCTTC
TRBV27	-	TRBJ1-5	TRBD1	CASSHTGTGNQPQHF	TGTGCCAGCAGTCACACCGGGACAGGGAATCAGCCCCAGCATTTT
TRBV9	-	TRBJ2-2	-	CASSVGSRANTGELFF	TGTGCCAGCAGCGTAGGGAGTAGAGCGAACACCGGGGAGCTGTTTTTT
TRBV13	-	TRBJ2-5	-	CASSLGLGETQYF	TGTGCCAGCAGCTTAGGCCTAGGGGAGACCCAGTACTTC
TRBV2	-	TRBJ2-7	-	CASSDGSEHISYEQYF	TGTGCCAGCAGTGATGGGTCAGAGCATATATCCTACGAGCAGTACTTC
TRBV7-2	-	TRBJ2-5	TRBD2	CASSPDRASGTYLTQYF	TGTGCCAGCAGCCCCGACAGGGCTAGCGGGACCTACCTAACCCAGTACTTC
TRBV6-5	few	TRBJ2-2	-	CASSYRENTGELFF	TGTGCCAGCAGTTACCGGGAAAACACCGGGGAGCTGTTTTTT
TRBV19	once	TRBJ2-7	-	CASTSQGPNEQYF	TGTGCCAGTACTTCACAGGGCCCCAACGAGCAGTACTTC
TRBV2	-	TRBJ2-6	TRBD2	CASSEALRGGIGANVLTF	TGTGCCAGCAGTGAAGCGCTTCGGGGAGGGATTGGGGCCAACGTCCTGACTTTC
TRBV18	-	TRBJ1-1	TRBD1	CASSPGTGLTEAFF	TGTGCCAGCTCACCCGGGACAGGGCTGACTGAAGCTTTCTTT
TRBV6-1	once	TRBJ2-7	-	CASRYGPRTYEQYF	TGTGCCAGCAGATACGGACCCAGGACCTACGAGCAGTACTTC
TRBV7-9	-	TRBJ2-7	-	CASSQSGRGYEQYF	TGTGCCAGCAGCCAGTCGGGCAGGGGTTACGAGCAGTACTTC
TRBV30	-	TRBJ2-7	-	CAWSRPLYEQYF	TGTGCCTGGAGTAGGCCACTCTACGAGCAGTACTTC
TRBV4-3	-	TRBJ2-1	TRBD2	CASSQPGGSGSYNEQFF	TGCGCCAGCAGCCAGCCCGGGGGTAGCGGGAGCTACAATGAGCAGTTCTTC
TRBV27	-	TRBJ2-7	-	CASTFGRGAYEQYF	TGTGCCAGCACCTTCGGCAGGGGCGCATACGAGCAGTACTTC
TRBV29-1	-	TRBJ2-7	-	CSVEDRQSSYEQYF	TGCAGCGTTGAAGATCGGCAGTCCTCCTACGAGCAGTACTTC
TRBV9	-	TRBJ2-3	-	CASSAGGLAGGTDTQYF	TGTGCCAGCAGCGCCGGGGGGCTAGCCGGGGGCACAGATACGCAGTATTTT
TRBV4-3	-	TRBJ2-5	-	CASSQELRQETQYF	TGCGCCAGCAGCCAAGAATTGAGACAGGAGACCCAGTACTTC
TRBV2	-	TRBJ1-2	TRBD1	CASRGQGNYGYTF	TGTGCCAGCAGGGGACAGGGGAACTATGGCTACACCTTC
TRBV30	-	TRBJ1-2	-	CACPGLGYTF	TGTGCCTGTCCCGGCCTCGGCTACACCTTC
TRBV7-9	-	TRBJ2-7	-	CASSLMSYEQYF	TGTGCCAGCAGCTTGATGTCCTACGAGCAGTACTTC
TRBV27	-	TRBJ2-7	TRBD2	CASSFFAGGNYEQYF	TGTGCCAGCAGTTTCTTCGCGGGAGGAAATTACGAGCAGTACTTC
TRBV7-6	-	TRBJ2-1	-	CASSLAGTYNEQFF	TGTGCCAGCAGCTTGGCAGGGACCTACAATGAGCAGTTCTTC
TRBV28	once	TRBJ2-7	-	CASSSKAFYEQYF	TGTGCCAGCAGTTCGAAGGCATTCTACGAGCAGTACTTC
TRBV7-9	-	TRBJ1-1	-	CASSSNRVLGTEAFF	TGTGCCAGCAGCTCCAACAGGGTTTTGGGCACTGAAGCTTTCTTT
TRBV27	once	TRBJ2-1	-	CASRLSASSYNEQFF	TGTGCCAGCAGACTCTCAGCTAGCTCCTACAATGAGCAGTTCTTC
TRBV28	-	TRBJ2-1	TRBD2	CAGSFSSGSSEQFF	TGTGCCGGCAGTTTTAGTAGCGGGAGTTCGGAGCAGTTCTTC
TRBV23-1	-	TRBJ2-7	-	CASNLPGSKSGEQYF	TGCGCCAGCAATCTACCGGGATCGAAGTCGGGCGAGCAGTACTTC
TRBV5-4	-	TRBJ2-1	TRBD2	CASSFKRETRNEQFF	TGTGCCAGCAGCTTTAAGCGGGAGACGAGGAATGAGCAGTTCTTC